A single sample is the source of the 30 T cell receptor beta chains below, sequenced in a study of control samples from healthy donors and cancer patients. Repertoires were generated with immunoSEQ multiplex PCR, while TCRdb's copy carries only in-frame clones and drops some. The repertoire holds under 140,000 clones, around 87% seen once, with around 3.5% in the top ten. The sequencing input was PBMCs. The receptors stem from an older woman with lung cancer.

CDR3 sequence: CASSQALYRGSEQFF. The CDR3 nucleotides read TGTGCCAGCAGCCAAGCCCTGTACAGGGGGAGTGAGCAGTTCTTC. The V gene is TRBV3-1 (or the pseudogene TRBV3-2), the J gene TRBJ2-1, with TRBD1 identical over 8 bases. V was clipped by 1 base and J by 9 bases; unmatched bases: 8. CDR1 is LGHDT and CDR2 is YNNKEL in the germline V gene (reference sequence). The CDR3 consists of 15 residues.

J is TRBJ2-7 and V is TRBV6-1, with no clear D. The germline V gene has CDR1 MNHNS and CDR2 SASEGT. The CDR3 spans 13 residues. Trimming pared 1 base from V and 2 bases from J, leaving 6 bases between. The CDR3 region has the DNA TGTGCCAGCAGTGAAGGAGGCCCCTACGAGCAGTACTTC. This translates into CASSEGGPYEQYF.

The rearrangement uses TRBV6-2 or TRBV6-3 and TRBJ1-4, with 7 bases fitting TRBD1. J lost 3 bases, V lost 6 bases, and 7 bases had no gene match. Looked up from germline, CDR1 is MNHEY and CDR2 is SVGEGT. The CDR3 is 15 amino acids. Written as DNA, the CDR3 is TGTGCCAGCAGCCAATGGGGGACAGCTAATGAAAAACTGTTTTTT. Translating it yields CASSQWGTANEKLFF.

This chain connects TRBV28 to TRBJ1-2, with 8 bases matching TRBD1. CDR1 and CDR2 from the germline V gene are MDHEN and SYDVKM. The junction had 10 bases not matched to a gene; V was cut back by 4 bases and J by 6 bases. The CDR3 spans 15 residues. The CDR3 coding sequence is TGTGCCAGCAGTTCCCCGGCAGGGGGCGCGGATGGCTACACCTTC. Translation: CASSSPAGGADGYTF.

The CDR3 nucleotides are TGTGCCAGCAGCCCGGGGACAGGGAATCTCTGGGATACGCAGTATTTT. It codes for CASSPGTGNLWDTQYF. The rearrangement uses TRBV3-1 (or the pseudogene TRBV3-2) and TRBJ2-3; 9 bases line up with TRBD1. Germline lookup yields CDR1 LGHDT and CDR2 YNNKEL (reference sequence). There are 16 residues in the CDR3. The J segment lost 6 bases and the V segment lost 4 bases, leaving 11 bases of the junction unmatched.

V and J are TRBV6-2 or TRBV6-3 and TRBJ2-1; 14 positions match TRBD2. Germline assignment: CDR1 MNHEY and CDR2 SVGEGT. Trimming removed 4 bases from V and 7 bases from J; junction bases left unmatched: 21. The CDR3 is 21 residues long. This chain's CDR3 is CASSFGFGGPGLAGVMNEQFF. In DNA form, the CDR3 reads TGTGCCAGCAGTTTCGGTTTTGGAGGACCGGGACTAGCGGGAGTAATGAATGAGCAGTTCTTC.

The J gene is TRBJ1-6, the V gene TRBV6-5, with a weak D call TRBD1 (6 bases). V dropped 6 bases and J dropped 6 bases, with 15 bases sitting between them. The CDR3 runs to 15 residues. The germline V gene encodes CDR1 MNHEY and CDR2 SVGAGI. This CDR3 reads CASSLTGQLNSPLHF. In DNA form, the CDR3 reads TGTGCCAGCAGCCTTACAGGGCAACTTAATTCACCCCTCCACTTT.

J is TRBJ1-5 and V is TRBV4-2; 9 bases map to TRBD1. This CDR3 comprises 17 residues. Trimming removed 0 bases from V and 0 bases from J; junction bases left unmatched: 3. Germline V gene data show CDR1 as LGHNA and CDR2 as YNFKEQ. This CDR3 is CASSQDPTGGSNQPQHF. CDR3 DNA sequence: TGTGCCAGCAGCCAAGACCCGACAGGGGGTAGCAATCAGCCCCAGCATTTT.

The chain is built from TRBV27 and TRBJ2-3, with 8 bases lining up with TRBD2. The germline CDR1 and CDR2 sequences are MNHEY and SMNVEV (reference sequence). The CDR3 sequence is 15 residues long. V shed 2 bases, J shed 4 bases, and the junction held 5 bases outside the gene matches. CDR3 bases: TGTGCCAGCAGTTTAAGTGGAGCGGGAGCAGATACGCAGTATTTT. As protein: CASSLSGAGADTQYF.

This clone was picked up one time. The chain uses TRBV27 and TRBJ2-5; no firm D call. Germline lookup yields CDR1 MNHEY and CDR2 SMNVEV (reference sequence). The CDR3 is made up of 13 amino acids. The V gene lost 6 bases and the J gene lost 1 base, with 9 bases spanning the gap. For the CDR3, the DNA is TGTGCCAGCAGAAGGGTCAGCCAAGAGACCCAGTACTTC. Encoded protein: CASRRVSQETQYF.

The gene calls are TRBV30 and TRBJ1-6; D may be TRBD1 (6 bases). Trimming cost V 5 bases and J 9 bases, with 11 bases left between them. Germline loops: CDR1 GTSNPN, CDR2 SVGIG (reference sequence). The CDR3 has 12 amino acids. The CDR3, as DNA: TGTGCCTGGGCAGGGGTTTCTTCACCCCTCCACTTT. As protein: CAWAGVSSPLHF.

The chain uses TRBV29-1 and TRBJ2-5; 9 positions agree with TRBD2. The length of the CDR3 is 13 residues. V dropped 7 bases and J dropped 3; count of bases not matched to a gene: 6. The germline gives CDR1 SQVTM, CDR2 ANQGSEA. CDR3 loop: CSAPRTSEETQYF. CDR3 nucleotides: TGCAGCGCCCCCCGGACTAGCGAAGAGACCCAGTACTTC.

The rearrangement uses TRBV3-1 (or the pseudogene TRBV3-2) and TRBJ1-5; possibly TRBD1 for D (5 bases). V dropped 1 base and J dropped 0 bases, with 10 bases sitting between them. Germline-derived CDR1 and CDR2 are LGHDT and YNNKEL (reference sequence). The CDR3 is 16 residues long. CDR3 bases: TGTGCCAGCAGCCAAGGGGTGGGGCTTAGCAATCAGCCCCAGCATTTT. Protein sequence: CASSQGVGLSNQPQHF.

The V gene is TRBV7-3, the J gene TRBJ2-1; 8 bases are a match to TRBD2. The CDR3 consists of 17 residues. Germline-derived CDR1 and CDR2 are SGHTA and FQGTGA. V dropped 2 bases and J dropped 5; count of bases not matched to a gene: 11. The CDR3 DNA is TGTGCCAGCAGCTTAGGTCCCCGACTAGCGCGAGACAATGAGCAGTTCTTC. It codes for CASSLGPRLARDNEQFF.

V and J are TRBV3-1 (or the pseudogene TRBV3-2) and TRBJ2-1; 9 bases match TRBD2. The V gene's germline CDR1 is LGHDT and CDR2 YNNKEL (reference sequence). The V gene end was trimmed by 4 bases and the J gene end by 8 bases; junction bases not matched to a gene: 9. The CDR3 is 15 amino acids. The CDR3 loop reads CASSPFSSGNDEQFF. The CDR3 DNA reads TGTGCCAGCAGCCCCTTCTCTAGCGGGAACGATGAGCAGTTCTTC.

This clone showed up just a few times. The rearrangement links TRBV19 to TRBJ2-6; tentative D call: TRBD2 (5 bases). Germline-derived CDR1 and CDR2 are LNHDA and SQIVND (reference sequence). This CDR3 has 15 amino acids. V lost 8 bases, J lost 0 bases, and 11 bases lay in between. CDR3 loop: CASGPGNSGANVLTF. For the CDR3, the DNA is TGTGCCAGTGGGCCGGGGAACTCTGGGGCCAACGTCCTGACTTTC.

The chain recombines TRBV14 with TRBJ2-1, with D perhaps TRBD2 (6 bases). Germline V lookup: CDR1 SGHDN, CDR2 FVKESK. This CDR3 is 12 amino acids long. Trimming removed 1 base at V and 14 bases at J, with 12 bases between. The DNA of the CDR3 is TGTGCCAGCAGCCAAGGGAGGGGACGTAAGTTCTTC. As protein: CASSQGRGRKFF.

This clone was recorded a few times. The chain carries TRBV10-3 and TRBJ1-5; 7 nucleotides line up with TRBD1. J was trimmed by 4 bases and V by 0 bases; bases with no gene match: 6. This CDR3 has 16 residues. Per germline, CDR1 ENHRY and CDR2 SYGVKD. DNA of the CDR3: TGTGCCATCAGTGAGTCAGTAGGGGGCGGTAATCAGCCCCAGCATTTT. Its translation is CAISESVGGGNQPQHF.

V usage is TRBV3-1 (or the pseudogene TRBV3-2) and J usage is TRBJ1-1; D unclear. V was clipped by 6 bases and J by 1 base, with 12 bases between them. Germline CDR1 is LGHDT and CDR2 is YNNKEL (reference sequence). This CDR3 contains 14 residues. CDR3 sequence (DNA): TGTGCCAGCAGACCGGGGAGACGGAACACTGAAGCTTTCTTT. Translation gives CASRPGRRNTEAFF.

This sequence joins TRBV2 and TRBJ1-2; the match to TRBD1 covers 8 bases. Germline CDR1 SNHLY, CDR2 FYNNEI. The CDR3 contains 13 residues. V dropped 5 bases and J dropped 5; count of bases not matched to a gene: 4. The CDR3 spells CASSLRTGYGYTF. CDR3 bases: TGTGCCAGCAGTCTCCGGACAGGGTATGGCTACACCTTC.

This CDR3 reads CASSYPRPSGRTGELFF. In DNA form, the CDR3 reads TGTGCCAGCAGTTACCCACGGCCCAGCGGGCGGACCGGGGAGCTGTTTTTT. The J gene is TRBJ2-2, the V gene TRBV6-2 or TRBV6-3; perhaps TRBD2 as D (6 bases). Trimming took off 2 bases at V and 5 bases at J, with 18 bases between the two ends. This CDR3 has 17 amino acids. The germline CDR1 and CDR2 sequences are MNHEY and SVGEGT.

The CDR3: CASSYDRGENYGYTF. DNA of the CDR3: TGTGCCAGCAGCTATGACAGGGGAGAGAACTATGGCTACACCTTC. The chain employs TRBV11-1 and TRBJ1-2; TRBD1 agrees at 8 bases. Germline CDR1 and CDR2: SGHAT and FQDESV (reference sequence). J lost 2 bases, V lost 4 bases, and 6 bases had no gene match. This CDR3 has 15 residues.

The gene calls are TRBV11-2 and TRBJ2-5; unclear D gene. Germline CDR1 is SGHAT and CDR2 is FQNNGV. The CDR3 contains 14 residues. Trimming left V 4 bases short and J 4 bases short, with 13 bases between. The CDR3 nucleotides are TGTGCCAGCAGCTCGTTACGGAGCCCAGAGACCCAGTACTTC. Its protein product is CASSSLRSPETQYF. The variable domain in full, completed from reference TRBV11-2 and TRBJ2-5, reads EAGVAQSPRYKIIEKRQSVAFWCNPISGHATLYWYQQILGQGPKLLIQFQNNGVVDDSQLPKDRFSAERLKGVDSTLKIQPAKLEDSAVYLCASSSLRSPETQYFGPGTRLLVL.

The chain is built from TRBV25-1 and TRBJ1-3; D might be TRBD1 (5 bases). The CDR3 covers 15 residues. Trimming took off 0 bases at V and 0 bases at J, with 6 bases between the two ends. The germline V gene encodes CDR1 MGHDK and CDR2 SYGVNS. The DNA of the CDR3 is TGTGCCAGCAGTGAATACAGGGACTCTGGAAACACCATATATTTT. Amino acids: CASSEYRDSGNTIYF.

The chain's CDR3 is CASSPDPGTSRKQYF. CDR3 DNA: TGTGCCAGCAGCCCCGATCCCGGGACTAGTAGAAAACAGTACTTC. The rearrangement links TRBV13 to TRBJ2-4; TRBD2 matches at 8 bases. The CDR3 is 15 amino acids. V dropped 5 bases and J dropped 13; count of bases not matched to a gene: 16. CDR1 and CDR2 from the germline V gene are PRHDT and FYEKMQ (reference sequence).

CDR3 nucleotide sequence: TGTGCCAGCAGTGTAGCGAGGAGCACAGATACGCAGTATTTT. Encoded protein: CASSVARSTDTQYF. The V gene is TRBV2, the J gene TRBJ2-3; a weak D match, TRBD2 (5 bases). The CDR3 is 14 amino acids. The germline CDR1 and CDR2 sequences are SNHLY and FYNNEI. The ends were cut back, 4 bases at V and 0 bases at J, with 8 bases in the middle.

V gene TRBV5-1 combines with J gene TRBJ2-1; 7 bases fit TRBD2. The length of the CDR3 is 13 residues. CDR1 and CDR2 (germline): SGHRS, YFSETQ. V lost 0 bases to trimming and J lost 10 bases; unmatched junction nucleotides: 4. CDR3 loop: CASSLVLAEEQFF. In DNA form, the CDR3 reads TGCGCCAGCAGCTTGGTGCTAGCGGAAGAGCAGTTCTTC.

The gene calls are TRBV27 and TRBJ1-5; no reliable D call. The CDR3 totals 14 residues. V lost 2 bases, J lost 2 bases, and 7 bases lay in between. Germline V lookup: CDR1 MNHEY, CDR2 SMNVEV (reference sequence). In nucleotides, the CDR3 is TGTGCCAGCAGTTTAGATGGAGGCAATCAGCCCCAGCATTTT. It codes for CASSLDGGNQPQHF.

This chain joins TRBV14 and TRBJ1-1, with D tentatively TRBD1 (5 bases). Trimming cost V 4 bases and J 8 bases, with 14 bases left between them. The CDR3 consists of 13 residues. Germline V lookup: CDR1 SGHDN, CDR2 FVKESK. CDR3 DNA: TGTGCCAGCAGCCTAAACCGGGACGGGGAAGCTTTCTTT. Protein: CASSLNRDGEAFF.

This sequence joins TRBV19 and TRBJ1-1; D call uncertain. Germline V lookup: CDR1 LNHDA, CDR2 SQIVND (reference sequence). The V end was cut by 3 bases, the J end by 6 bases, with 8 bases between. CDR3 length: 12 residues. CDR3 sequence: CASSMRESEAFF. Written as DNA, the CDR3 is TGTGCCAGTAGTATGAGGGAGTCTGAAGCTTTCTTT.